The next 24 T cell receptor beta chains were all read from a single sample in a study of T cell changes during pregnancy in multiple sclerosis. The method was immunoSEQ multiplex PCR; TCRdb's version includes in-frame clones alone and lacks a portion of them. The repertoire consists of about 46,000 clones, with 80% to 95% occurring once and the leading ten covering approximately 9%. The sequenced sample was CD8+ T cells from peripheral blood mononuclear cells, obtained after pregnancy. The source is a female donor with multiple sclerosis, enrolled in a pregnancy study.

This clone has a handful of counts. The genes are TRBV7-8 and TRBJ2-1, with 9 bases aligning to TRBD2. This CDR3 has 15 residues. Trimming removed 6 bases from V and 9 bases from J; junction bases left unmatched: 12. Germline CDR1 and CDR2: SGHVS and FQNEAQ. The CDR3: CASRQERGGGGEQFF. CDR3 in DNA: TGTGCCAGCAGACAAGAGCGCGGGGGGGGAGGTGAGCAGTTCTTC. The full variable domain, with the rest looked up from reference TRBV7-8 and TRBJ2-1, is GAGVSQSPRYKVAKRGQDVALRCDPISGHVSLFWYQQALGQGPEFLTYFQNEAQLDKSGLPSDRFFAERPEGSVSTLKIQRTQQEDSAVYLCASRQERGGGGEQFFGPGTRLTVL.

The V call is TRBV6-5, the J call TRBJ1-2, with D unresolved. The germline V gene encodes CDR1 MNHEY and CDR2 SVGAGI. With 6 bases removed from V and 1 base from J, the gap between germline ends came to 6 bases. This CDR3 is 12 amino acids long. The CDR3 DNA sequence: TGTGCCAGCAGCCCCGGTAACTATGGCTACACCTTC. Translating gives CASSPGNYGYTF.

For the CDR3, the DNA is TGTGCCAGCAGTGAACTAGTCCTGCCTGACGAGCAGTACTTC. It codes for CASSELVLPDEQYF. This rearrangement joins TRBV11-2 to TRBJ2-7; perhaps TRBD2 as D (5 bases). The CDR3 has 14 residues. The V gene's germline CDR1 is SGHAT and CDR2 FQNNGV. The V end was cut by 6 bases, the J end by 5 bases, with 17 bases between. The whole variable domain, remainder taken from reference TRBV11-2 and TRBJ2-7, is EAGVAQSPRYKIIEKRQSVAFWCNPISGHATLYWYQQILGQGPKLLIQFQNNGVVDDSQLPKDRFSAERLKGVDSTLKIQPAKLEDSAVYLCASSELVLPDEQYFGPGTRLTVT.

V gene TRBV29-1 combines with J gene TRBJ1-4; maybe TRBD1 (5 bases). V lost 3 bases and J lost 16, with 6 bases in between. Germline V gives CDR1 SQVTM, CDR2 ANQGSEA. The CDR3 is 8 residues long. In nucleotides, the CDR3 is TGCAGCGTTGACGGGGGGTTTTTT. Protein product: CSVDGGFF.

CDR3 bases: TGTGCCAGCAGCTCCCCCCAGGGGCCCTACGAGCAGTACTTC. This sequence encodes CASSSPQGPYEQYF. The gene calls are TRBV7-9 and TRBJ2-7; D might be TRBD1 (6 bases). The length of the CDR3 is 14 residues. Trimming left V 4 bases short and J 2 bases short, with 12 bases between. The germline CDR1 and CDR2 sequences are SEHNR and FQNEAQ (reference sequence).

DNA of the CDR3: TGTGCCAGCAGCCTAACTGAGGGCGATACGCAGTATTTT. It encodes CASSLTEGDTQYF. This rearrangement joins TRBV7-9 to TRBJ2-3; possibly TRBD2 for D (5 bases). CDR1 and CDR2 from the germline V gene are SEHNR and FQNEAQ (reference sequence). The CDR3 contains 13 residues. Deletions cut 5 bases from V and 6 bases from J, with 12 bases between.

The chain has TRBV12-5 and TRBJ2-1, with D perhaps TRBD1 (7 bases). V lost 2 bases and J 6 bases, leaving 14 bases between the germline ends. Germline assignment: CDR1 LGHNT and CDR2 FRNRAP. This CDR3 is built from 15 residues. CDR3 in amino acids: CASGLWQGGGNEQFF. Here the CDR3 DNA reads TGTGCTAGTGGTTTGTGGCAGGGGGGTGGCAATGAGCAGTTCTTC.

V is TRBV6-5 and J is TRBJ2-7, with TRBD1 matching over 7 bases. Germline trimming cut 2 bases from V and 4 bases from J; bases unmatched to any gene: 2. This CDR3 comprises 13 residues. Germline-derived CDR1 and CDR2 are MNHEY and SVGAGI. CDR3 sequence (DNA): TGTGCCAGCAGTTACAGGGACAGTTACGAGCAGTACTTC. Residues: CASSYRDSYEQYF.

This clone was seen only once. J is TRBJ2-1 and V is TRBV4-2; 11 bases are shared with TRBD2. V was clipped by 0 bases and J by 7 bases; unmatched bases: 11. Per the germline V gene, CDR1 is LGHNA and CDR2 is YNFKEQ. The CDR3 runs to 18 residues. The CDR3 DNA is TGTGCCAGCAGCCAAGAATTATGGACTAGCGGGTGGTTAAATGAGCAGTTCTTC. The encoded protein is CASSQELWTSGWLNEQFF.

V usage is TRBV19 and J usage is TRBJ2-1; 10 positions agree with TRBD1. The germline CDR1 and CDR2 sequences are LNHDA and SQIVND (reference sequence). The CDR3 loop spans 19 amino acids. Trimming took 5 bases from V and 0 from J; bases not matched to a gene: 13. CDR3 coding DNA: TGTGCCAGTAGTCAAACCGGGACAGGGGCACCTTTCTCCTACAATGAGCAGTTCTTC. It specifies CASSQTGTGAPFSYNEQFF.

The chain has TRBV7-9 and TRBJ2-1, with 7 bases identical to TRBD2. V lost 4 bases and J lost 2; bases outside the gene matches: 5. The CDR3 sequence is 15 residues long. Per the germline V gene, CDR1 is SEHNR and CDR2 is FQNEAQ (reference sequence). The CDR3 DNA reads as TGTGCCAGCAGCTCCCAGCGGGATGCCTACAATGAGCAGTTCTTC. Translating gives CASSSQRDAYNEQFF.

The gene calls are TRBV27 and TRBJ2-1, with 10 bases matching TRBD2. The germline V gene has CDR1 MNHEY and CDR2 SMNVEV (reference sequence). V lost 1 base, J lost 10 bases, and 13 bases stayed unmatched. This CDR3 region has 17 residues. As DNA, the CDR3 is TGTGCCAGCAGTTTATTCCCCAGCGGGGGGGCGATGGGGGAGCAGTTCTTC. This translates into CASSLFPSGGAMGEQFF.

The chain is built from TRBV6-5 and TRBJ2-1; possibly TRBD1 for D (5 bases). Trimming shortened V by 2 bases and J by 2 bases, and 7 bases separated the two germline ends. The germline gives CDR1 MNHEY, CDR2 SVGAGI. There are 14 residues in the CDR3. The CDR3 loop is CASSYGAAYNEQFF. In DNA, the CDR3 is TGTGCCAGCAGTTACGGGGCGGCCTACAATGAGCAGTTCTTC.

This chain links TRBV6-5 with TRBJ1-6; D unclear. CDR3 length equals 15 residues. The ends were cut back, 0 bases at V and 7 bases at J, with 10 bases in the middle. Germline-derived CDR1 and CDR2 are MNHEY and SVGAGI. CDR3 residues: CASSYSYSGNSPLHF. Written as DNA, the CDR3 is TGTGCCAGCAGTTACTCATACAGCGGAAATTCACCCCTCCACTTT.

This clone came up once. The gene calls are TRBV5-4 and TRBJ2-7; 7 positions agree with TRBD1. The CDR3 contains 15 residues. The germline V gene encodes CDR1 SGHNT and CDR2 YYREEE (reference sequence). The V gene end was trimmed by 0 bases and the J gene end by 6 bases; junction bases not matched to a gene: 9. CDR3 nucleotides: TGTGCCAGCAGCTTGGCGGGACAGAGCTTAGGCGAGCAGTACTTC. As protein: CASSLAGQSLGEQYF.

CDR3 loop: CASSQGSSGANVLTF. The CDR3 region has the DNA TGCGCCAGCAGCCAAGGGAGCTCTGGGGCCAACGTCCTGACTTTC. The chain carries TRBV4-3 and TRBJ2-6; D is uncertain. Trimming took 1 base from V and 0 from J, leaving 4 bases between them. CDR3 length: 15 amino acids. From germline, CDR1 is LGHNA and CDR2 YSLEER.

This chain links TRBV27 with TRBJ2-2, with D unclear. Trimming took off 10 bases at V and 0 bases at J, with 15 bases between the two ends. The germline V gene has CDR1 MNHEY and CDR2 SMNVEV (reference sequence). The CDR3 extends over 15 amino acids. The CDR3 nucleotides read TGTGCCACCCATTATGCGGCCGCGAACACCGGGGAGCTGTTTTTT. It translates to CATHYAAANTGELFF.

The chain couples TRBV12-5 to TRBJ2-7; 7 bases map to TRBD1. CDR3 length equals 14 residues. In germline, CDR1 is LGHNT, CDR2 FRNRAP. The J segment lost 1 base and the V segment lost 4 bases, leaving 4 bases of the junction unmatched. The CDR3 is CASGSGGESYEQYF. The CDR3 DNA reads as TGTGCTAGTGGTTCAGGGGGAGAGTCCTACGAGCAGTACTTC.

V gene TRBV7-9 combines with J gene TRBJ2-3; 8 bases map to TRBD2. The V gene end was trimmed by 7 bases and the J gene end by 5 bases; junction bases not matched to a gene: 2. CDR1 SEHNR and CDR2 FQNEAQ come from the germline V gene (reference sequence). The CDR3 is made up of 12 amino acids. CDR3 residues: CASNSGIDTQYF. The CDR3 DNA sequence: TGTGCCAGCAATAGCGGGATAGATACGCAGTATTTT.

The chain has TRBV7-9 and TRBJ1-2; D is undetermined. The CDR3 is made up of 13 amino acids. Germline CDR1 and CDR2: SEHNR and FQNEAQ (reference sequence). Trimming took off 1 base at V and 5 bases at J, with 8 bases between the two ends. This CDR3 reads CASSLGAEYGYTF. DNA for the CDR3: TGTGCCAGCAGCTTAGGGGCAGAGTATGGCTACACCTTC. Full variable domain (outside the CDR3, taken from reference TRBV7-9 and TRBJ1-2): DTGVSQNPRHKITKRGQNVTFRCDPISEHNRLYWYRQTLGQGPEFLTYFQNEAQLEKSRLLSDRFSAERPKGSFSTLEIQRTEQGDSAMYLCASSLGAEYGYTFGSGTRLTVV.

This sequence joins TRBV7-6 and TRBJ1-2, with TRBD1 matching 7 bases. The length of the CDR3 is 12 residues. Germline CDR1 reads SGHVS; CDR2 reads FNYEAQ. With V trimmed by 6 bases and J by 11 bases, 9 bases remained unmatched. The CDR3 is CASRDRSASYTF. In DNA form, the CDR3 reads TGTGCCAGCAGGGACAGGTCGGCATCTTACACCTTC.

CDR3 sequence: CASSQRRQAKNQPQHF. The CDR3 region has the DNA TGCGCCAGCAGCCAGAGAAGACAGGCCAAAAATCAGCCCCAGCATTTT. The rearrangement joins TRBV4-3 to TRBJ1-5, with D perhaps TRBD1 (6 bases). CDR1 LGHNA and CDR2 YSLEER come from the germline V gene. V was clipped by 3 bases and J by 4 bases, with 16 bases between them. The CDR3 covers 16 residues.

CDR3 sequence (DNA): TGTGCCAGCAGCTGGAGCGGGGGGTATTCCTACGAGCAGTACTTC. Protein product: CASSWSGGYSYEQYF. This chain uses TRBV7-2 with TRBJ2-7, with 9 bases matching TRBD2. J gave up 1 base and V 4 bases, and 5 bases lay outside the gene matches. The CDR3 length is 15 residues. Germline V lookup: CDR1 SGHTA, CDR2 FQGNSA.

V gene TRBV4-3 combines with J gene TRBJ2-3, with D possibly TRBD2 on 6 matching bases. Germline V gene sequence: CDR1 LGHNA, CDR2 YSLEER. The CDR3 totals 19 residues. Trimming removed 0 bases at V and 0 bases at J, with 19 bases between. The CDR3 loop reads CASSQDRSFGGGSTDTQYF. The CDR3 nucleotides are TGCGCCAGCAGCCAAGATCGATCTTTCGGGGGTGGGAGCACAGATACGCAGTATTTT.